These T cell receptor beta chains were read from a single sample in a study of cytomegalovirus exposure and HLA in healthy donors. Profiled with immunoSEQ multiplex PCR; TCRdb holds only in-frame clones, not every one. The repertoire has 200,000 or so clones, around 85% of them found once; the top ten carry around 4%. The sequenced sample was PBMCs. Receptors originate from a man aged 50 to 60 in good health and CMV-seronegative. Both conserved end residues are trimmed from each CDR3.

j_call: TRBJ1-6
v_call: TRBV14
cdr3_aa: ASSQDGRGYRYNSPLH

j_call: TRBJ2-2
v_call: TRBV7-2
cdr3_aa: ASSAKAAQGASAGELF

j_call: TRBJ1-2
v_call: TRBV29-1
cdr3_aa: SVGVRETNGYT

j_call: TRBJ2-2
v_call: TRBV5-1
cdr3_aa: ASSFRASGSSGTGELF

j_call: TRBJ2-6
v_call: TRBV15
cdr3_aa: ATSRDGGGNVLT

j_call: TRBJ1-1
v_call: TRBV15
cdr3_aa: ATSRDEGARYTEAF

j_call: TRBJ1-4
v_call: TRBV7-9
cdr3_aa: ASSLGGGSDSEKLF

j_call: TRBJ2-7
v_call: TRBV6-5
cdr3_aa: ASSYKGGGQY

j_call: TRBJ2-2
v_call: TRBV10-1
cdr3_aa: ASKTTGGPNTGELF

j_call: TRBJ2-7
v_call: TRBV6-6
cdr3_aa: ASSYTQGAYYEQY

j_call: TRBJ2-5
v_call: TRBV7-9
cdr3_aa: SSSLALTGAQETQY

j_call: TRBJ1-2
v_call: TRBV6-1
cdr3_aa: ASSEAGRQGNYGYT

j_call: TRBJ1-2
v_call: TRBV7-9
cdr3_aa: ASSLTPWGGEGNGYT

j_call: TRBJ1-2
v_call: TRBV2
cdr3_aa: ASNRDRDLGYGYT

j_call: TRBJ2-3
v_call: TRBV5-1
cdr3_aa: ASSLDPTGGTDTQY